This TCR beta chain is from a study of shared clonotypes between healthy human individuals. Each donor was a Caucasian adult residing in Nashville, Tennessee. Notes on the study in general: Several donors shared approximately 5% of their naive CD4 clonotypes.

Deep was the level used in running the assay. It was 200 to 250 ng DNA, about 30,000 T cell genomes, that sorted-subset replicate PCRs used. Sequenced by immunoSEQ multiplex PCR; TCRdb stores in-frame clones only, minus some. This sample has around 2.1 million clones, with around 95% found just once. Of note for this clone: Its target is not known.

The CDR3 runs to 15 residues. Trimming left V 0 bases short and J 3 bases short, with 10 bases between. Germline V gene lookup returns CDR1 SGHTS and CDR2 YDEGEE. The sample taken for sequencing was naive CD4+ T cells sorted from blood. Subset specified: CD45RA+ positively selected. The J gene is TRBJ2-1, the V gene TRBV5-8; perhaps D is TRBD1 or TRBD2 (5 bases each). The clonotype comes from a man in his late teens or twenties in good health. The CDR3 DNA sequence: TGTGCCAGCAGCTTGGAAGGGACCGACTACAATGAGCAGTTCTTC. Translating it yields CASSLEGTDYNEQFF.